Listed below are T cell receptor beta chains from one sample, sequenced in a study of T and B cells in COVID-19 patients. TCRdb used MiXCR to reprocess the multiplex PCR reads, holding one entry per CDR3 protein. The sample includes fewer than 15,000 distinct CDR3 sequences, 29% of them seen just once. Specimen: blood. All receptors come from a human donor who had recovered from COVID-19. Both conserved end residues are part of each CDR3. The D gene is left open where the match is weak. A clone size is listed for some rows: how often the clone was seen (once, few, many), or a class if it is expanded.

CASRHSSGTANTGELFF	TGTGCCAGCAGACATAGCTCAGGGACCGCGAACACCGGGGAGCTGTTTTTT	TRBV6-5	TRBJ2-2	NA	many
CASSLRRNTGELFF	TGTGCCAGCAGTTTGCGGAGGAACACCGGGGAGCTGTTTTTT	TRBV27	TRBJ2-2	NA	medium-sized
CASSRRTVYNSPLHF	TGTGCCAGCAGCAGGAGGACAGTTTATAATTCACCCCTCCACTTT	TRBV5-6	TRBJ1-6	NA	few
CASREVIYTGELFF	TGTGCCAGCAGAGAGGTGATTTACACCGGGGAGCTGTTTTTT	TRBV6-6	TRBJ2-2	NA	NA
CATSRERNQPQHF	TGTGCCACCAGCCGGGAACGCAATCAGCCCCAGCATTTT	TRBV24-1	TRBJ1-5	NA	NA
CASKLGRSSYNEQFF	TGTGCCAGCAAATTGGGGCGGAGCTCCTACAATGAGCAGTTCTTC	TRBV6-5	TRBJ2-1	NA	medium-sized
CASSLELTSGRNTGELFF	TGTGCCAGCAGCTTAGAGTTGACCAGCGGGAGAAACACCGGGGAGCTGTTTTTT	TRBV7-6	TRBJ2-2	TRBD2	NA
CASSSLSGPGETQYF	TGCGCCAGCAGCTCCCTTTCGGGGCCCGGGGAGACCCAGTACTTC	TRBV5-6	TRBJ2-5	NA	NA
CASSLAAGFYEQYF	TGTGCCAGCAGCTTAGCGGCAGGGTTCTACGAGCAGTACTTC	TRBV11-2	TRBJ2-7	NA	NA
CASSIPLADANEQFF	TGTGCCAGTAGTATCCCACTAGCGGACGCAAATGAGCAGTTCTTC	TRBV19	TRBJ2-1	TRBD2	medium-sized
CASSYDRRANTEAFF	TGTGCCAGCAGTTACGATCGCAGAGCGAACACTGAAGCTTTCTTT	TRBV6-5	TRBJ1-1	NA	many
CASSLSVAGVNEQYF	TGTGCCAGCAGTTTATCGGTTGCAGGGGTCAACGAGCAGTACTTC	TRBV27	TRBJ2-7	NA	many
CASSENGKNTEAFF	TGTGCCAGCAGTGAAAACGGAAAGAACACTGAAGCTTTCTTT	TRBV27	TRBJ1-1	NA	NA
CASSLRSRTSYNEQFF	TGTGCCAGCAGTTTACGTAGCCGGACTTCCTACAATGAGCAGTTCTTC	TRBV27	TRBJ2-1	NA	many
CASSGGGLAGGLDTQYF	TGTGCCAGCAGCGGCGGGGGACTAGCGGGGGGGCTAGATACGCAGTATTTT	TRBV5-4	TRBJ2-3	TRBD2	NA